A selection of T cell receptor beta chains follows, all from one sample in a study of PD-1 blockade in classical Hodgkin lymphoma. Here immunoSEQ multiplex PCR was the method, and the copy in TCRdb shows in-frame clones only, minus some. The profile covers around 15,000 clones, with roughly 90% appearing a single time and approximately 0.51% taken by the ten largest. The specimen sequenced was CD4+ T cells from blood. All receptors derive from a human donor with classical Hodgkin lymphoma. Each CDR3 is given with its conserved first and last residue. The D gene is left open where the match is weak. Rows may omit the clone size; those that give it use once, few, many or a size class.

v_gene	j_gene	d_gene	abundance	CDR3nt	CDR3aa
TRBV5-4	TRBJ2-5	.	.	TGTGCCAGCAGATCAAGGCAGGGGACTATCGAGACCCAGTACTTC	CASRSRQGTIETQYF
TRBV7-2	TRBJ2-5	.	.	TGTGCCAGCAGCCAAGGTGGGGGCGTCTATGAGACCCAGTACTTC	CASSQGGGVYETQYF
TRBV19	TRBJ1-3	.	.	TGTGCCAGTAGAGTGAACGGGGTCCGCTCTGGAAACACCATATATTTT	CASRVNGVRSGNTIYF
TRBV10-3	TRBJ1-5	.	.	TGTGCCATCCAGCAGGGGACGGATCAGCCCCAGCATTTT	CAIQQGTDQPQHF
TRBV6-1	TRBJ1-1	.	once	TGTGCCAGCGGAGTCGGGGGGAGAACTGAAGCTTTCTTT	CASGVGGRTEAFF
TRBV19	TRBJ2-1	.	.	TGTGCCAGTAGTATAGGGGGGGATGAGCAGTTCTTC	CASSIGGDEQFF
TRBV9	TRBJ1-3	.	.	TGTGCCAGCAGCGCCCCCGGGGGGGCTGGAAACACCATATATTTT	CASSAPGGAGNTIYF
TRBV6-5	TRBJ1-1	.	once	TGTGCCAGCAGTTATTCGGGGGGCACTGAAGCTTTCTTT	CASSYSGGTEAFF
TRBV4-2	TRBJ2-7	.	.	TGTGCCAGCAGCCAAGAGGGCGGATTACGGGGGATATACCACGAGCAGTACTTC	CASSQEGGLRGIYHEQYF
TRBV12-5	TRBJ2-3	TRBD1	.	TGTGCTAGTGGTTTGGTACTGGGGACAGGGGGCCTGGATACGCAGTATTTT	CASGLVLGTGGLDTQYF